Given below is one T cell receptor (beta chain) in context. This specimen comes from a study of type 1 regulatory T cells. Study-level information: T-allo10 is an in vitro-generated, Tr1-enriched CD4 T cell product specific for alloantigen.

TCRdb re-analysed the reads in MiXCR, keeping a single row per CDR3 protein. The top ten hold approximately 2.2% of the sample, which has about 100,000 distinct CDR3 sequences, 25% to 40% seen once. Sequencing was done on a sample of CD4+ T cells, either the whole sample or a sorted fraction (not recorded which). The source is a human donor in good health.

This CDR3 reads CASSPGLAGVSEQYF. The CDR3 DNA reads as TGCGCCAGCAGCCCCGGACTAGCGGGAGTAAGTGAGCAGTACTTC. The rearrangement joins TRBV5-1 to TRBJ2-7; 13 bases agree with TRBD2. V trimming: 4 bases; J trimming: 7 bases; junction bases outside the gene matches: 8. Germline CDR1 SGHRS, CDR2 YFSETQ. This CDR3 contains 15 residues.